Detailed here is one T cell receptor beta chain. Its antigen is currently unknown. Presence of unique molecular identifiers characterized the TCR beta cDNA libraries. Input amounts of 1 to 10 million T cells were used. These gave approximately 500,000 cDNA molecules, so each molecule approximated one T cell. TCRdb itself ran the PCR reads through MiXCR, one entry per CDR3 protein. This sample yields about 760,000 distinct CDR3 sequences, of which roughly 30% are seen a single time; 0.56% belongs to the top ten. The data are from a study of post-analysis software for immune sequencing data. Study observations and caveats: Strong co-clustering by F measure was seen for same-batch samples. A few TRBV segments were significantly more frequent in patients than in controls. TRBV5-6, TRBV5-1 and TRBV20-1 were among these segments. Controls' normalized Chao1 diversity significantly exceeded that of multiple sclerosis patients.

Trimming removed 7 bases from V and 0 bases from J, with 13 bases in between. From germline, CDR1 is MNHNY and CDR2 SVGAGI (reference sequence). The CDR3 runs to 15 residues. This receptor was obtained from a girl aged 5-17 years with multiple sclerosis. The chain recombines TRBV6-6 with TRBJ2-1; a weak D match, TRBD1 (6 bases). What was sequenced was blood. The DNA for the CDR3 is TGTGCCAGCATGGTACAGGGAAGCTCCTACAATGAGCAGTTCTTC. Residues: CASMVQGSSYNEQFF.